These 15 T cell receptor beta chains share one sample of origin, sequenced in a study of vaccination and CD4 T cells after COVID-19 (dated by TCRdb to 2021 to 2024). No antigen has been assigned to these receptors. The sample's time point label, decoded: late sampling 161 to 241 days after vaccination in a few convalescent patients. The sample's treatment or condition label, in plain terms: approximately 9-day PBMC culture with coronavirus spike peptide pools or control peptides (ViraFEST assay). Library creation used PCR. The sequencer was an Illumina iSeq 100. At the Johns Hopkins FTIC core, DNA from the cultured CD4+ T cells underwent TCR sequencing with the Oncomine TCR Beta short-read assay. TCRdb applied fastp at Q25 and MiXCR to the public reads, then kept only in-frame beta chains. Rows are unified per CDR3 protein, each entry keeping the most common DNA and genes. In all, the sample holds some 26,000 distinct CDR3 sequences, and 41% of those were seen once. The ten top clones hold more than 4.5% of the sample.

The sample consisted of CD4+ T cells from blood, cultured in vitro, taken about 7 months after SARS-CoV-2 vaccination. The receptors stem from a human donor who had recovered from COVID-19.

This clonotype was recorded only once. This chain joins TRBV11-2 and TRBJ2-7; TRBD1 aligns across 8 bases. CDR1 is SGHAT, CDR2 FQNNGV, per germline. There are 15 residues in the CDR3. Unmatched junction bases numbered 9, after V lost 4 bases and J lost 4 bases. CDR3 coding DNA: TGTGCCAGCAGCTCGCTCAGGGGGCGCAGGTACGAGCAGTACTTC. Its protein is CASSSLRGRRYEQYF.

The rearrangement links TRBV7-9 to TRBJ2-5; TRBD2 matches at 9 bases. The V gene's germline CDR1 is SEHNR and CDR2 FQNEAQ (reference sequence). CDR3 length: 15 residues. The ends lost 2 bases at V and 6 bases at J; junction bases unmatched: 7. The CDR3 here is CASSLPSGVRQTQYF. The CDR3 nucleotides read TGTGCCAGCAGCTTACCTAGCGGGGTCCGTCAGACCCAGTACTTC.

This rearrangement joins TRBV4-1 to TRBJ2-1, with unresolved D. Trimming left V 4 bases short and J 0 bases short, with 7 bases between. The CDR3 spans 14 residues. Germline loops: CDR1 MGHRA, CDR2 YSYEKL. This chain's CDR3 is CASSRESSYNEQFF. The CDR3 region has the DNA TGCGCCAGCAGCCGAGAGAGCTCCTACAATGAGCAGTTCTTC.

The chain links TRBV19 to TRBJ1-5, with TRBD1 matching 9 bases. Germline loops: CDR1 LNHDA, CDR2 SQIVND (reference sequence). The V segment lost 6 bases and the J segment 0 bases; nucleotides outside the gene matches: 6. The CDR3 has 16 amino acids. As DNA, the CDR3 is TGTGCCAGTAGGAAGACAGGGGGGCTTAGCAATCAGCCCCAGCATTTT. Translated, it gives CASRKTGGLSNQPQHF.

This clonotype has more than one count but fewer than ten. This chain joins TRBV20-1 and TRBJ2-1; 9 bases map to TRBD2. TRBJ2-5 explains the end of the DNA better; the J call may be wrong. The CDR3 sequence is 14 residues long. Per the germline V gene, CDR1 is DFQATT and CDR2 is SNEGSKA (reference sequence). The CDR3 spells CSARYSGSQETQYF. CDR3 DNA sequence: TGCAGTGCTAGATATAGCGGGAGCCAAGAGACCCAGTACTTC.

There are a few counts of this clonotype. The chain joins TRBV15 to TRBJ2-1; 9 bases are shared with TRBD2. The CDR3 loop spans 15 amino acids. Germline CDR1 reads LNHNV; CDR2 reads YYDKDF (reference sequence). V was pared by 2 bases and J by 4 bases, with 3 bases of the junction left unmatched. CDR3 region: CATSRRAGGYNEQFF. CDR3 coding DNA: TGTGCCACCAGCAGACGAGCGGGAGGTTACAATGAGCAGTTCTTC.

V is TRBV7-9 and J is TRBJ2-1; the D is unclear. The CDR3 length is 16 residues. Trimming stripped 5 bases from V and 3 bases from J, with 17 bases between. Germline V CDR1 and CDR2: SEHNR, FQNEAQ (reference sequence). The DNA for the CDR3 is TGTGCCAGCAGCAAAGTGGCAGGCCTCATCTACAATGAGCAGTTCTTC. It codes for CASSKVAGLIYNEQFF.

CDR3 region: CASSYSSYREAFF. CDR3 nucleotide sequence: TGTGCCAGCAGTTACTCGTCATACAGGGAAGCTTTCTTT. The rearrangement uses TRBV6-5 and TRBJ1-1, with D maybe TRBD1 (5 bases). Germline CDR1 and CDR2: MNHEY and SVGAGI. This CDR3 region has 13 residues. V was pared by 0 bases and J by 8 bases, with 10 bases between.

J is TRBJ1-5 and V is TRBV19, with a tentative D call TRBD1 (5 bases). The CDR3 length is 16 residues. The V gene's germline CDR1 is LNHDA and CDR2 SQIVND (reference sequence). V gave up 3 bases and J gave up 6 bases, with 18 bases separating them. CDR3 amino acids: CASSMLPGRWGQPQHF. DNA for the CDR3: TGTGCCAGTAGTATGCTGCCAGGGCGGTGGGGTCAGCCCCAGCATTTT.

The chain combines TRBV20-1 with TRBJ2-7; 13 bases fit TRBD2. The CDR3 extends over 16 amino acids. Per the germline V gene, CDR1 is DFQATT and CDR2 is SNEGSKA (reference sequence). The V gene end was trimmed by 0 bases and the J gene end by 3 bases; junction bases not matched to a gene: 5. CDR3 residues: CSARDPWTSGGYEQYF. In DNA form, the CDR3 reads TGCAGTGCTAGAGATCCCTGGACTAGCGGGGGCTACGAGCAGTACTTC.

Here the CDR3 reads CSAWANSYNEQFF. DNA for the CDR3: TGCAGTGCTTGGGCTAACTCCTACAATGAGCAGTTCTTC. This sequence joins TRBV20-1 and TRBJ2-1; D uncertain. Germline-derived CDR1 and CDR2 are DFQATT and SNEGSKA (reference sequence). The CDR3 has 13 residues. V was clipped by 5 bases and J by 0 bases, with 8 bases between them.

This rearrangement joins TRBV6-1 to TRBJ2-5; D uncertain. The germline gives CDR1 MNHNS, CDR2 SASEGT. Trimming shortened V by 7 bases and J by 1 base, and 10 bases separated the two germline ends. The CDR3 has 13 amino acids. CDR3 loop: CASTLQFQETQYF. As DNA, the CDR3 is TGTGCCAGCACCTTACAGTTCCAAGAGACCCAGTACTTC.

This chain's CDR3 is CASTNDNEQFF. DNA for the CDR3: TGTGCCAGCACCAACGACAATGAGCAGTTCTTC. V and J are TRBV7-9 and TRBJ2-1; D is unresolved. Germline V gene sequence: CDR1 SEHNR, CDR2 FQNEAQ (reference sequence). This CDR3 spans 11 amino acids. The germline V and J ends were trimmed by 7 bases and 5 bases, with 6 bases remaining between them.

Only a few counts were recorded for this clonotype. The chain is built from TRBV28 and TRBJ2-7; the match to TRBD1 covers 9 bases. J lost 3 bases, V lost 5 bases, and 2 bases had no gene match. From germline, CDR1 is MDHEN and CDR2 SYDVKM. The CDR3 has 13 amino acids. In nucleotides, the CDR3 is TGTGCCAGCAGTCCGGACAGGGGCTACGAGCAGTACTTC. Its translation: CASSPDRGYEQYF.

The genes are TRBV6-1 and TRBJ2-7; D might be TRBD1 (6 bases). CDR1 is MNHNS and CDR2 is SASEGT in the germline V gene. The CDR3 totals 16 residues. The V end lost 6 bases, the J end lost 3 bases, and 21 bases lay between the germline ends. The CDR3 is CASSRLVGTLNYEQYF. The CDR3 DNA is TGTGCCAGCAGCCGTCTGGTAGGGACACTAAACTACGAGCAGTACTTC.